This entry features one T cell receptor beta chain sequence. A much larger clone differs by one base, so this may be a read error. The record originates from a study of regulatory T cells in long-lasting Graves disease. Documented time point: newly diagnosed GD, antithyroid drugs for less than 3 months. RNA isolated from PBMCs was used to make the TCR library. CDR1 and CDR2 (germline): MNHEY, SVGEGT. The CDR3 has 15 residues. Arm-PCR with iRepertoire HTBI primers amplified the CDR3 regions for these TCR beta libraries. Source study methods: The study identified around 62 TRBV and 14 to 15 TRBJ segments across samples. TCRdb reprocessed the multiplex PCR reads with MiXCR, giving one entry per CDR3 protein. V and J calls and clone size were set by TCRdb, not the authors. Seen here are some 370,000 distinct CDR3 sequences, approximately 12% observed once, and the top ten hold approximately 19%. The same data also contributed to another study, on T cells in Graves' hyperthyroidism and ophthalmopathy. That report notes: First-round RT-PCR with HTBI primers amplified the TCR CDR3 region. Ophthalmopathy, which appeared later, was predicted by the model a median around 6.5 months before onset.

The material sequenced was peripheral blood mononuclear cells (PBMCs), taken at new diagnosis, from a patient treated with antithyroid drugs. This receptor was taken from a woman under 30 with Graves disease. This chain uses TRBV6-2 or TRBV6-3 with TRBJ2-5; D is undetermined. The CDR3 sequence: CAGSPANNLGGTQYF. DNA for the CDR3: TGTGCCGGCAGTCCCGCCAACAATTTGGGTGGGACCCAGTACTTC.